This paragraph covers one TCR beta chain sequence. Its antigen remains unidentified. The entry originates in a study of T cell responses to AZD1222 COVID-19 vaccine. About the study: Pooled samples include second doses given at about 4 or 12 weeks.

This CDR3 spans 16 amino acids. V dropped 1 base and J dropped 2 bases, with 13 bases sitting between them. Germline CDR1 and CDR2: MGHDK and SYGVNS. Some clones are missing from TCRdb's copy, which holds only in-frame ones; the method was immunoSEQ multiplex PCR. The sample lists fewer than 200,000 clones, 85% to 95% occurring once. Study-level findings and limits: Clonal diversity may have been underestimated, and the donors were mostly white British, with more females than males. None of the repertoires were sampled until the peak T cell response had passed. Only 5 or 6 AZD1222 recipients tested seropositive at baseline.

V and J are TRBV25-1 and TRBJ2-3; either TRBD1 or TRBD2 may fit D (5 bases each). The receptor was derived from an adult in good health. The material was peripheral blood, obtained on day 0 of AZD1222 vaccination. CDR3 nucleotides: TGTGCCAGCAGTGAATCAGGGACCAAGGTCACAGATACGCAGTATTTT. Its protein is CASSESGTKVTDTQYF.